This T cell receptor beta chain came from a study of blood T cell repertoires in COVID-19. In the study overall: Whether acute or convalescent, the COVID-19 samples came from the United States, Italy and Spain. Sample material is recorded as cDNA or gDNA derived from T cells, B-cell-depleted T cells, or PBMCs.

CDR1 is MNHEY, CDR2 SVGAGI, per germline. This CDR3 is built from 15 residues. Trimming cost V 1 base and J 7 bases; bases outside gene matches: 4. Source study methods: Nucleated cell counts were estimated from reference gene primer amplification. The assay was immunoSEQ multiplex PCR, and TCRdb's table has in-frame clones only and misses some. That table is the source of V, J and clone size, and D and trimming were worked out from the DNA. This sample yields about 350,000 clones, of which 88% are seen a single time; just over 1% belongs to the top ten. Sequencing was done on a sample of PBMCs or T cells enriched from blood (not recorded which). This chain joins TRBV6-5 and TRBJ1-4; 9 bases match TRBD1. The receptor comes from a woman in her twenties or thirties who had been exposed to COVID-19. Here the CDR3 DNA reads TGTGCCAGCAGTTACTTCGGACAGGGGAGTGAAAAACTGTTTTTT. Residues: CASSYFGQGSEKLFF.